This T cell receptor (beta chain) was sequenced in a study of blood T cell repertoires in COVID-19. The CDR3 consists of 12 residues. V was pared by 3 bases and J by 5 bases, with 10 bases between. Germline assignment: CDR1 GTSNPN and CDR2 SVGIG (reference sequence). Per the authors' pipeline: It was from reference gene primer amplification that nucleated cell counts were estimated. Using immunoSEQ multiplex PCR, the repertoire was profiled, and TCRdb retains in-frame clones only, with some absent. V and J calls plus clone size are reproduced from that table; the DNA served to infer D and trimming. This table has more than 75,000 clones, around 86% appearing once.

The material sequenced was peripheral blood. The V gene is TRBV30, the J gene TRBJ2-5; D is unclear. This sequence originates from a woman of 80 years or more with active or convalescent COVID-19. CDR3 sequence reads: CAWSSAKETQYF. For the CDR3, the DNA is TGTGCCTGGAGCTCAGCGAAGGAGACCCAGTACTTC. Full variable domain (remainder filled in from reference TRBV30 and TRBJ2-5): SQTIHQWPATLVQPVGSPLSLECTVEGTSNPNLYWYRQAAGRGLQLLFYSVGIGQISSEVPQNLSASRPQDRQFILSSKKLLLSDSGFYLCAWSSAKETQYFGPGTRLLVL.